Listed here are 15 T cell receptor beta chains from one sample, sequenced in a study of radiotherapy plus CTLA-4 blockade in lung cancer. Sequenced by immunoSEQ multiplex PCR; TCRdb stores in-frame clones only, minus some. The data contain some 77,000 clones, more than 75% of them singletons. The sequenced sample was peripheral blood, obtained from a patient treated with radiotherapy plus ipilimumab. The receptors come from a human donor with non-small cell lung cancer who had a partial response to radiotherapy plus ipilimumab.

This sequence joins TRBV19 and TRBJ2-1; D is unclear. The germline CDR1 and CDR2 sequences are LNHDA and SQIVND (reference sequence). This CDR3 is built from 13 residues. Trimming stripped 3 bases from V and 5 bases from J, with 8 bases between. The CDR3 DNA follows: TGTGCCAGTAGTATCGGGTCCAACAATGAGCAGTTCTTC. Its translation is CASSIGSNNEQFF.

The V call is TRBV2, the J call TRBJ1-4; D remains ambiguous. There are 13 residues in the CDR3. Looked up from germline, CDR1 is SNHLY and CDR2 is FYNNEI. V shed 7 bases and J shed 2 bases, with 8 bases lying between them. The CDR3 loop is CASIRGTNEKLFF. CDR3 nucleotide sequence: TGTGCCAGCATACGAGGGACTAATGAAAAACTGTTTTTT.

V gene TRBV19 combines with J gene TRBJ2-1; 10 nucleotides align to TRBD2. The CDR3 contains 18 residues. The junction had 12 bases not matched to a gene; V was cut back by 3 bases and J by 4 bases. Germline V gene data show CDR1 as LNHDA and CDR2 as SQIVND (reference sequence). Here the CDR3 reads CASSISVGLAGAYNEQFF. The CDR3 coding sequence is TGTGCCAGTAGTATCTCCGTCGGGCTAGCGGGAGCTTACAATGAGCAGTTCTTC.

This chain uses TRBV15 with TRBJ1-5; D possibly corresponds to TRBD1 (5 bases). Trimming took off 11 bases at V and 3 bases at J, with 17 bases between the two ends. The CDR3 is 14 residues long. Germline loops: CDR1 LNHNV, CDR2 YYDKDF (reference sequence). For the CDR3, the DNA is TGTGCCGTCTCGCGGGGACGCTACAATCAGCCCCAGCATTTT. It translates to CAVSRGRYNQPQHF.

The chain couples TRBV19 to TRBJ1-3, with a tentative D call TRBD1 (6 bases). The CDR3 totals 15 residues. Deletions cut 5 bases from V and 7 bases from J, with 18 bases between. The germline gives CDR1 LNHDA, CDR2 SQIVND (reference sequence). The CDR3 is CASSSRGPKGNTIYF. The CDR3, as DNA: TGTGCCAGTAGTTCCAGGGGACCAAAGGGGAACACCATATATTTT.

This clone is a singleton in its sample. The V and J genes are TRBV5-1 and TRBJ2-1; TRBD2 agrees at 8 bases. Per germline, CDR1 SGHRS and CDR2 YFSETQ. The CDR3 spans 15 residues. V dropped 1 base and J dropped 10; count of bases not matched to a gene: 10. The CDR3 DNA reads TGCGCCAGCAGCTTGAACGCGGGAGGAGGTGGCGAGCAGTTCTTC. As protein: CASSLNAGGGGEQFF.

There are a few counts of this clone. One end of the junction varies from germline; a read error may be responsible. The chain carries TRBV7-6 and TRBJ2-6; a possible D gene is TRBD1 (5 bases). The CDR3 sequence is 13 residues long. Per the germline V gene, CDR1 is SGHVS and CDR2 is FNYEAQ. The CDR3 here is CASTSSGANVLTF. The CDR3 coding sequence is TGTGCCAGCACAAGCTCTGGGGCCAACGTCCTGACCTTC.

V and J are TRBV4-1 and TRBJ2-7; perhaps TRBD1 as D (5 bases). CDR3 length: 14 amino acids. CDR1 MGHRA and CDR2 YSYEKL come from the germline V gene. V lost 0 bases, J lost 1 base, and 7 bases lay in between. CDR3 amino acids: CASSQDRESYEQYF. In DNA form, the CDR3 reads TGCGCCAGCAGCCAAGACAGGGAATCCTACGAGCAGTACTTC.

V usage is TRBV6-4 and J usage is TRBJ2-2; D remains ambiguous. The CDR3 covers 14 residues. Per the germline V gene, CDR1 is MRHNA and CDR2 is SNTAGT. Trimming cost V 5 bases and J 1 base, with 8 bases left between them. CDR3 sequence reads: CASSHPENTGELFF. Here the CDR3 DNA reads TGTGCCAGCAGTCATCCAGAGAACACCGGGGAGCTGTTTTTT.

The rearrangement links TRBV9 to TRBJ2-3; D is unclear. V lost 5 bases and J 0 bases, leaving 10 bases between the germline ends. The CDR3 contains 14 residues. The germline gives CDR1 SGDLS, CDR2 YYNGEE. CDR3 DNA: TGTGCCAGCAGAGGAGACTCTAGCACAGATACGCAGTATTTT. Its protein product is CASRGDSSTDTQYF.

The genes are TRBV6-6 and TRBJ1-1; weak D call: TRBD1 (6 bases). Trimming cost V 4 bases and J 3 bases, with 9 bases left between them. The CDR3 has 13 amino acids. Germline CDR1 reads MNHNY; CDR2 reads SVGAGI (reference sequence). CDR3 DNA: TGTGCCAGCAGTTTACAGGGATACACTGAAGCTTTCTTT. Amino acid sequence: CASSLQGYTEAFF.

The chain joins TRBV6-1 to TRBJ1-1; 10 positions agree with TRBD1. Looked up from germline, CDR1 is MNHNS and CDR2 is SASEGT. J gave up 11 bases and V 6 bases, and 12 bases lay outside the gene matches. CDR3 size: 14 residues. The CDR3, as DNA: TGTGCCAGCAGAGACAGGGGGCGCGTCAATGACGCTTTCTTT. Protein sequence: CASRDRGRVNDAFF.

This chain joins TRBV27 and TRBJ1-6, with TRBD1 matching over 12 bases. CDR3 length: 15 amino acids. Trimming removed 2 bases from V and 9 bases from J; junction bases left unmatched: 2. Germline assignment: CDR1 MNHEY and CDR2 SMNVEV (reference sequence). The CDR3 region has the DNA TGTGCCAGCAGTTTACTGGGACAGGGGGCTTCACCCCTCCACTTT. Protein: CASSLLGQGASPLHF.

V is TRBV18 and J is TRBJ2-3; D may be TRBD2 (6 bases). The CDR3 length is 15 residues. Germline CDR1 reads KGHSH; CDR2 reads LQKENI. The V gene lost 2 bases and the J gene lost 4 bases, with 13 bases spanning the gap. The CDR3 coding sequence is TGTGCCAGCTCACCATTCCAGGGAGGTCCAGATACGCAGTATTTT. Translating gives CASSPFQGGPDTQYF.

The chain recombines TRBV30 with TRBJ2-1; TRBD1 matches 7 bases. The CDR3 is 14 residues long. Trimming at V came to 6 bases and at J to 7 bases, leaving 12 bases not matched to a gene. Germline V gives CDR1 GTSNPN, CDR2 SVGIG (reference sequence). The CDR3 sequence: CACNRGVGTNEQFF. The CDR3 DNA sequence: TGTGCCTGTAACAGGGGAGTGGGAACAAATGAGCAGTTCTTC.